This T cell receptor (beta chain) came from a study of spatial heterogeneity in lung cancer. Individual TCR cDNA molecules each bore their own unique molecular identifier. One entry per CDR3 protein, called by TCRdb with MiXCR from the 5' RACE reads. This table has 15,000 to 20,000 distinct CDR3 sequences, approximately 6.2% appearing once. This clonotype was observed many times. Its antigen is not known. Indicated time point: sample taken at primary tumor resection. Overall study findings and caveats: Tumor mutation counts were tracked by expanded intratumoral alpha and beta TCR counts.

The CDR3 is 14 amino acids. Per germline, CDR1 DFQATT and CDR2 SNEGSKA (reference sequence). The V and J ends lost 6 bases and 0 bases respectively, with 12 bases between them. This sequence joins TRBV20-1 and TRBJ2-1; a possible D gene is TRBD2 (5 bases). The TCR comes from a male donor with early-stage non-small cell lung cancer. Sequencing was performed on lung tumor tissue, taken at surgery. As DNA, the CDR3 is TGCAGTGCCATGTCAGCGGACTCCTACAATGAGCAGTTCTTC. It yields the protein CSAMSADSYNEQFF.